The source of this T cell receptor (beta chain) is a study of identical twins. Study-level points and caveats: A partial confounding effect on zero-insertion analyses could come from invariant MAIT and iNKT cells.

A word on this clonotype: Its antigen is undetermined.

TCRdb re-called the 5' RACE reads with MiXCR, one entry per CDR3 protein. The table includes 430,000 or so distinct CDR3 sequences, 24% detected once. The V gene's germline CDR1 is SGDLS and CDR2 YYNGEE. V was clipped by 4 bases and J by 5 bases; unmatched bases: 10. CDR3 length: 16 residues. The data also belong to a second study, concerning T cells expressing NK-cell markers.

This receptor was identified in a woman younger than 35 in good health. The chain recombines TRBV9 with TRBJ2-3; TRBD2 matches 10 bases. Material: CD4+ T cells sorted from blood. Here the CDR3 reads CASSRGSGGVGDTQYF. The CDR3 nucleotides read TGTGCCAGCAGCCGAGGAAGCGGGGGGGTGGGAGATACGCAGTATTTT.